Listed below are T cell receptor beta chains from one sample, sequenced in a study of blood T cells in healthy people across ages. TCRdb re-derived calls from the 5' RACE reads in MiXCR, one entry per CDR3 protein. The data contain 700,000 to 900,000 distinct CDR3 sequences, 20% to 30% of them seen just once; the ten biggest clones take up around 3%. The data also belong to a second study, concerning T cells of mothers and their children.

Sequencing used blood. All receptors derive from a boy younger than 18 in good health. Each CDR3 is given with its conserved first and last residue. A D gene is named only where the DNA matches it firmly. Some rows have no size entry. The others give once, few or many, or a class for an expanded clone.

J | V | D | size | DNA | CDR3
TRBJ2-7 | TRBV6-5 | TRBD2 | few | TGTGCCAGCAGTTACTCTGGACTAGCGGCGCTCTACGAGCAGTACTTC | CASSYSGLAALYEQYF
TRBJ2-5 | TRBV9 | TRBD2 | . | TGTGCCAGCAACACCCTAGCGGGGGGACAAGAGACCCAGTACTTC | CASNTLAGGQETQYF
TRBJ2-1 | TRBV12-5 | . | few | TGTGCTAGTGGTTTTGGGATACACCGAGGGGCCTACAATGAGCAGTTCTTC | CASGFGIHRGAYNEQFF
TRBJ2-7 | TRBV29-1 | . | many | TGCAGCGTTGAAGGGGGTGGATTGAACGAGCAGTACTTC | CSVEGGGLNEQYF
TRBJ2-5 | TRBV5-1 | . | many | TGCGCCAGCAGCCTGGGACTCGGGGAGACCCAGTACTTC | CASSLGLGETQYF
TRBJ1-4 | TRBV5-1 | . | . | TGCGCCAGCAGCTTGGACGATGAAAAACTGTTTTTT | CASSLDDEKLFF
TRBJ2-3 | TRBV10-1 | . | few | TGCGCCAGCAGCGGCCCTAGCAGGAGGGATACGCAGTATTTT | CASSGPSRRDTQYF
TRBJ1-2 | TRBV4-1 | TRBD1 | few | TGCGCCAGCAGCCACCCCCCGAGGGGGCGTCGCTACACCTTC | CASSHPPRGRRYTF
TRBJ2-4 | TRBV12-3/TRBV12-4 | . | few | TGTGCCAGCAGTGTTAGGTGGGCCAAAAACATTCAGTACTTC | CASSVRWAKNIQYF
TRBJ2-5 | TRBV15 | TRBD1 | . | TGTGCCACCAGCCGAGGGACAGCCTCTAGGGGAGAGACCCAGTACTTC | CATSRGTASRGETQYF
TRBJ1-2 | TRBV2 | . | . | TGTGCCAGCAGTGGGGCCCGGGGGGCTAACTATGGCTACACCTTC | CASSGARGANYGYTF
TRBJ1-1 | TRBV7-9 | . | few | TGTGCCAGCAGCTCGCCACAGGGAGGCACTGAAGCTTTCTTT | CASSSPQGGTEAFF
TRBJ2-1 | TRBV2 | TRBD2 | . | TGTGCCAGCAGCACTAGCGGGGGGGCCGAGGCTGAGCAGTTCTTC | CASSTSGGAEAEQFF
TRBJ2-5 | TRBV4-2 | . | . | TGTGCCAGCAGCCTTGGACTGAGGGTTCAAGGGACCCAGTACTTC | CASSLGLRVQGTQYF
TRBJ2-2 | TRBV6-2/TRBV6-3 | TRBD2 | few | TGTGCCAGCGGCTTCCCGTCAACTAGCGGGGTATACACCGGGGAGCTGTTTTTT | CASGFPSTSGVYTGELFF
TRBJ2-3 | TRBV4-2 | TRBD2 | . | TGTGCCAGCAGCCAAGATTCGGCGGGGGGGCCGACAGATACGCAGTATTTT | CASSQDSAGGPTDTQYF
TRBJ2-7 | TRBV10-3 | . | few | TGTGCCATCAGTGAGTCGACAGTTAGCTCCTACGAGCAGTACTTC | CAISESTVSSYEQYF
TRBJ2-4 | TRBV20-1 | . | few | TGCAGTGCCCAGGATGCCCGGGGAGCCAAAAACATTCAGTACTTC | CSAQDARGAKNIQYF
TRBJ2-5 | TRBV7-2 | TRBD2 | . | TGTGCCAGCAGCTTAGTAGGGGGAGTAGCGGGGTCCGCCGTAGAGACCCAGTACTTC | CASSLVGGVAGSAVETQYF
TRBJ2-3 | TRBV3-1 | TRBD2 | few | TGTGCCAGCAGCTATCATGGAGCGGGGGTCACAGATACGCAGTATTTT | CASSYHGAGVTDTQYF
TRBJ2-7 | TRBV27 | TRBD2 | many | TGTGCCAGCAGTTTAAGTCCTCTAGCGGGGATGTACGAGCAGTACTTC | CASSLSPLAGMYEQYF
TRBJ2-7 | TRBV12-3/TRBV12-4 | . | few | TGTGCCAGCAGTTCAACCGACAGCTCCTACGAGCAGTACTTC | CASSSTDSSYEQYF
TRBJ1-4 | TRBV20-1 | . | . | TGCAGTGCTAGAAGATCCGCTTTGAATGAAAAACTGTTTTTT | CSARRSALNEKLFF
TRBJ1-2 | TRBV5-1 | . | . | TGCGCCAGCACCACATCAGGTTCCATCCGAGGCTACACCTTC | CASTTSGSIRGYTF
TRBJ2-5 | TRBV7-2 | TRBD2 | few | TGTGCCAGCAGCCCCGGGACTAGCGGGGGGGTCGGCCAGTACTTC | CASSPGTSGGVGQYF
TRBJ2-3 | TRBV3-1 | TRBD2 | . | TGTGCCAGCAGCCCATCTAGCGGGGGCCCAGATACGCAGTATTTT | CASSPSSGGPDTQYF
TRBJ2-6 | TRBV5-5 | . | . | TGTGCCAGCAGCCGGGACGGACCCCTCTCTGGGGCCAACGTCCTGACTTTC | CASSRDGPLSGANVLTF
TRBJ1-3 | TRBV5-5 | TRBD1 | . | TGTGCCAGCAGCTTGGAGTTACAGGGGCTAAACACCATATATTTT | CASSLELQGLNTIYF
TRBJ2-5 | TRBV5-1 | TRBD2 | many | TGCGCCAGCAGCTTGTCTAGCGGGGCGTACCAAGAGACCCAGTACTTC | CASSLSSGAYQETQYF
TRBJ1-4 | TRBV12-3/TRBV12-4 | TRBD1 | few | TGTGCCAGCAGCTCGACAGGGCACAATGAAAAACTGTTTTTT | CASSSTGHNEKLFF
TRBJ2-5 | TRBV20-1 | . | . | TGCAGTGCTGGACGGCGCGGGGAGTACCAAGAGACCCAGTACTTC | CSAGRRGEYQETQYF
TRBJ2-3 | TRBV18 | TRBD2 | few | TGTGCCAGCTCACCTGTAGCGGGGACTAGCACAGATACGCAGTATTTT | CASSPVAGTSTDTQYF
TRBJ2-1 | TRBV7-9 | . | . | TGTGCCAGCAGCTTAGATTGGTGGACAGCTTCCTACAATGAGCAGTTCTTC | CASSLDWWTASYNEQFF
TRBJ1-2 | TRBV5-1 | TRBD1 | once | TGCGCCAGCAGCGTCTGGGGACAGAGGAATGGCTACACCTTC | CASSVWGQRNGYTF
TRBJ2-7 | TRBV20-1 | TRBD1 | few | TGCAGTGCTAGACCGCCCGGACAGGGCCCCGTGGAGCAGTACTTC | CSARPPGQGPVEQYF
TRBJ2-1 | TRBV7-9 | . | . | TGTGCCAGCAGCACTACAACTCGTTGGGAGCAGTTCTTC | CASSTTTRWEQFF
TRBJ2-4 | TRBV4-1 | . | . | TGCGCCAGCACCTCAAGGGAACGGGGCAAAAACATTCAGTACTTC | CASTSRERGKNIQYF
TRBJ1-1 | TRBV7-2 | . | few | TGTGCCAGCAGCTTAGGGGGTTTCGGCACTGAAGCTTTCTTT | CASSLGGFGTEAFF
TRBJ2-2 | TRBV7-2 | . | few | TGTGCCAGCAGCCCAATGGGGACCGGGGAGCTGTTTTTT | CASSPMGTGELFF
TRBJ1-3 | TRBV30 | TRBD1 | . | TGTGCCTGGAGACCACAGGGGGCTGGAAACACCATATATTTT | CAWRPQGAGNTIYF
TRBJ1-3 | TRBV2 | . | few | TGTGCCAGCAGTGAAGAGTGGCAGGCAACATACTCTGGAAACACCATATATTTT | CASSEEWQATYSGNTIYF